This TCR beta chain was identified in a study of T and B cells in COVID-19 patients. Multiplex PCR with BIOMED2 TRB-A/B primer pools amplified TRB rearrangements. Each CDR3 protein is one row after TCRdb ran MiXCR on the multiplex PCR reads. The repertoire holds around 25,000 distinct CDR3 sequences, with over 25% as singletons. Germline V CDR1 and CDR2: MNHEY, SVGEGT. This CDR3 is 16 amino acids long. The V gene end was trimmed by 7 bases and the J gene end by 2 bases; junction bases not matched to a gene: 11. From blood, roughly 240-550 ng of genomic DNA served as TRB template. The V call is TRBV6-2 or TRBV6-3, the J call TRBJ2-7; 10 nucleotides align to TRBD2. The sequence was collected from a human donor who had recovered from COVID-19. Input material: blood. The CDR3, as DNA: TGTGCCAGCAACCAAGGTCTAGCGGGGGTCACCTACGAGCAGTACTTC. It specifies CASNQGLAGVTYEQYF.